The 14 T cell receptor beta chains in this list originate from one sample, sequenced in a study of cytomegalovirus exposure and HLA in healthy donors listed by TCRdb under 2017. Preparation of the library involved the immunoSEQ multiplex PCR assay. TCRdb carries this immuneACCESS record with in-frame sequences only. Its versions omit some clonotypes, under half of them owing to an unresolved V gene in the studies checked, with the rest unexplained. The sample has a few hundred thousand clones on record, less than 90% of them singletons. The ten largest clonotypes hold more than 10% of the sample. Sequences were obtained from PBMCs. The origin of the receptors is a man in his late teens or twenties in good health and CMV-seropositive.

This sequence joins TRBV28 and TRBJ1-1; D is uncertain. This CDR3 has 12 residues. The germline gives CDR1 MDHEN, CDR2 SYDVKM. V dropped 7 bases and J dropped 1 base, with 7 bases sitting between them. CDR3 residues: CASITWNTEAFF. The CDR3 DNA sequence: TGTGCCAGCATTACCTGGAACACTGAAGCTTTCTTT.

This sequence joins TRBV18 and TRBJ1-5; no clear D gene. The germline V and J ends were trimmed by 3 bases and 6 bases, with 9 bases remaining between them. The V gene's germline CDR1 is KGHSH and CDR2 LQKENI. The length of the CDR3 is 13 residues. CDR3 bases: TGTGCCAGCTCACCTGCAGACGGTCAGCCCCAGCATTTT. The encoded protein is CASSPADGQPQHF.

The V gene is TRBV15, the J gene TRBJ2-1; D possibly matches TRBD1 or TRBD2 (5 bases each). The CDR3 has 15 amino acids. CDR1 is LNHNV, CDR2 YYDKDF, per germline (reference sequence). The V gene lost 0 bases and the J gene lost 12 bases, with 18 bases spanning the gap. This chain's CDR3 is CATSRDNEGSIRQFF. Here the CDR3 DNA reads TGTGCCACCAGCAGAGATAATGAGGGGTCGATACGGCAGTTCTTC.

The gene calls are TRBV29-1 and TRBJ2-5; D call uncertain. This CDR3 contains 13 residues. V was trimmed by 5 bases and J by 0 bases, leaving 10 bases between them. The germline V gene encodes CDR1 SQVTM and CDR2 ANQGSEA. The chain's CDR3 is CSVRQTYQETQYF. For the CDR3, the DNA is TGCAGCGTTCGCCAGACGTACCAAGAGACCCAGTACTTC.

The gene calls are TRBV27 and TRBJ1-1; perhaps TRBD1 as D (5 bases). CDR1 is MNHEY, CDR2 SMNVEV, per germline (reference sequence). V gave up 4 bases and J gave up 5 bases, with 14 bases separating them. CDR3 size: 14 residues. The CDR3 is CASSWGDRGTEAFF. The CDR3 nucleotides are TGTGCCAGCAGTTGGGGGGATCGCGGGACTGAAGCTTTCTTT.

The chain couples TRBV6-1 to TRBJ1-3, with D possibly matching TRBD1 (5 bases). CDR3 length equals 13 residues. Trimming removed 8 bases from V and 3 bases from J, with 11 bases in between. The germline V gene encodes CDR1 MNHNS and CDR2 SASEGT. CDR3 sequence: CASAGTYGNTIYF. CDR3 nucleotides: TGTGCCAGCGCCGGGACCTATGGAAACACCATATATTTT.

The chain joins TRBV5-6 to TRBJ2-7; no firm D call. The V and J ends lost 3 bases and 2 bases respectively, with 6 bases between them. The CDR3 sequence is 12 residues long. Germline assignment: CDR1 SGHDT and CDR2 YYEEEE. The CDR3 here is CASSSITYEQYF. The CDR3 coding sequence is TGTGCCAGCAGCTCCATTACCTACGAGCAGTACTTC.

This rearrangement joins TRBV4-1 to TRBJ1-2; D is possibly TRBD1 (5 bases). Germline assignment: CDR1 MGHRA and CDR2 YSYEKL. V gave up 3 bases and J gave up 7 bases, with 21 bases separating them. The CDR3 has 16 residues. Written as DNA, the CDR3 is TGCGCCAGCAGCCAGACCCAGGGTGTGAACGGGGGTGGCTACACCTTC. It specifies CASSQTQGVNGGGYTF.

V usage is TRBV18 and J usage is TRBJ1-1; D might be TRBD1 (6 bases). Trimming removed 4 bases from V and 8 bases from J, with 17 bases in between. Germline CDR1 and CDR2: KGHSH and LQKENI. There are 14 residues in the CDR3. CDR3 sequence (DNA): TGTGCCAGCTCACACCCTAACAGGGCCGGGGAAGCTTTCTTT. As protein: CASSHPNRAGEAFF.

J is TRBJ2-7 and V is TRBV20-1; the D is unclear. The CDR3 is made up of 11 amino acids. The germline CDR1 and CDR2 sequences are DFQATT and SNEGSKA (reference sequence). V was shortened by 3 bases and J by 4 bases, with 7 bases between the two germline ends. The chain's CDR3 is CSASGDYEQYF. The CDR3 region has the DNA TGCAGTGCTAGTGGGGATTACGAGCAGTACTTC.

The J gene is TRBJ2-7, the V gene TRBV6-5; 7 nucleotides line up with TRBD1. V dropped 5 bases and J dropped 2; count of bases not matched to a gene: 3. Germline V CDR1 and CDR2: MNHEY, SVGAGI. CDR3 length: 13 residues. CDR3 DNA: TGTGCCAGCAGTCCCGGGACAGCCTACGAGCAGTACTTC. Its translation is CASSPGTAYEQYF.

This sequence joins TRBV5-4 and TRBJ1-5, with a tentative D call TRBD1 (5 bases). The CDR3 has 14 residues. The V gene lost 3 bases and the J gene lost 1 base, with 8 bases spanning the gap. Germline CDR1 SGHNT, CDR2 YYREEE (reference sequence). CDR3 loop: CASSSWDSNQPQHF. The CDR3 DNA reads as TGTGCCAGCAGCTCATGGGACAGCAATCAGCCCCAGCATTTT.

In its sample, this clone was seen once. This sequence joins TRBV27 and TRBJ2-2; TRBD1 matches 8 bases. CDR3 length: 15 amino acids. J was trimmed by 4 bases and V by 3 bases; bases with no gene match: 4. Germline lookup yields CDR1 MNHEY and CDR2 SMNVEV (reference sequence). The DNA for the CDR3 is TGTGCCAGCAGTTTGACAGGGGCGCTCACCGGGGAGCTGTTTTTT. It translates to CASSLTGALTGELFF.

V is TRBV19 and J is TRBJ2-7; TRBD1 matches at 9 bases. Unmatched junction bases numbered 1, after V lost 3 bases and J lost 1 base. Germline assignment: CDR1 LNHDA and CDR2 SQIVND (reference sequence). This CDR3 contains 14 residues. The CDR3 reads CASSMTGGSYEQYF. DNA for the CDR3: TGTGCCAGTAGTATGACAGGGGGATCCTACGAGCAGTACTTC.